A single T cell receptor beta chain is shown here with its context. This clonotype was counted ten times or more. It has no known antigen specificity. It has no much larger one-base neighbor in the sample; base qualities were not kept. This sample was taken from a study of T-cell reconstitution after alpha-beta-depleted transplantation in children (dated by TCRdb to 2015 to 2016). Context from the whole study: Using TCR repertoire profiling, the study quantitatively followed how T-cell immune reconstitution unfolded in children after TCRalphabeta/CD19-depleted allogeneic hematopoietic cell transplantation.

The library was generated by PCR. Sequencing was performed on an Illumina HiSeq 2500. TCR library preparation used molecular barcoding, with unique molecular identifiers applied to normalize quantification of the TCRbeta repertoire. TCRdb trimmed the raw reads at Q25, called clones with MiXCR and kept productive beta chains. Under each unique CDR3 protein, matching rows form one entry showing the most common genes and DNA. The sample table lists about 72,000 distinct CDR3 sequences, 6% to 8.5% of them with a count of one. The top ten hold approximately 2.4% of the sample. The sample was PBMCs from the stem cell graft donor, taken from the stem cell graft. The source is a human donor who donated a stem cell graft to a child with acute lymphoblastic leukemia.

The CDR3 sequence is CASSSGTGGTQPQHF. The DNA sequence follows: TGTGCCAGCAGTTCCGGGACAGGGGGCACCCAGCCCCAGCATTTT. The rearrangement combines TRBV28 with TRBJ1-5; the junction holds 12 bases that match TRBD1. V is trimmed back by 4 bases and J by 7 bases, and the junction contains 5 bases that no gene match accounts for. CDR1 and CDR2 (MDHEN, SYDVKM) derive from the germline V gene. Its CDR3 holds 15 amino acids, cysteine through phenylalanine. The only DNA kept is the CDR3, 45 bases in frame from the first base. The full variable domain, with segments outside the CDR3 supplied by the reference TRBV28 and TRBJ1-5 proteins, appears as DVKVTQSSRYLVKRTGEKVFLECVQDMDHENMFWYRQDPGLGLRLIYFSYDVKMKEKGDIPEGYSVSREKKERFSLILESASTNQTSMYLCASSSGTGGTQPQHFGDGTRLSIL.